This T cell receptor beta chain derives from a study of OX40 agonist ivuxolimab in advanced cancers. The study, taken as a whole, reports: A proportion of nonresponders additionally exhibited low normalized T-cell clonal expansion.

Excluded were patients having autoimmune disease history or systemic immunosuppression. Sampling of blood occurred at baseline, cycle 4 day 1, and cycle 7 day 1. Details on this clone: What it recognizes is unknown.

This table comes from immunoSEQ multiplex PCR, and its TCRdb copy is limited to in-frame clones, with some not included. This table has approximately 100,000 clones, roughly 90% appearing once. This CDR3 region has 11 residues. The V end was cut by 1 base, the J end by 4 bases, with 2 bases between. The germline gives CDR1 MNHNS, CDR2 SASEGT. The TCR was taken from an adult with an advanced solid tumor such as melanoma, head and neck, liver or kidney cancer. The chain has TRBV6-1 and TRBJ2-7; D not certain. The source was CD4+ or CD8+ T cells sorted from blood, collected in a trial of the OX40 agonist ivuxolimab. Written as DNA, the CDR3 is TGTGCCAGCAGTGAAGGGTACGAGCAGTACTTC. It is translated as CASSEGYEQYF.